This entry features one TCR beta chain sequence. What it binds is unknown. The CDR3 length is 15 residues. CDR1 is MNHNS and CDR2 is SASEGT in the germline V gene. V was clipped by 6 bases and J by 2 bases, with 17 bases between them. These data belong to a study of PD-L1 blockade in urothelial cancer. Study findings and constraints: Below-median pretreatment blood TCR clonality predicted better survival.

Data came from immunoSEQ multiplex PCR; TCRdb stores just in-frame clones and leaves some out. The sample includes roughly 74,000 clones, about nine tenths seen only once; the top ten take 5% to 7%. The specimen comprised PBMCs, sampled around atezolizumab (anti-PD-L1) treatment. The J gene is TRBJ2-7, the V gene TRBV6-1; the D gene is possibly TRBD1 (5 bases). The sequence came from a woman between 65 and 79 years old with urothelial cancer. The CDR3 sequence is CASSALPQGAYEQYF. The CDR3 DNA reads TGTGCCAGCAGCGCCCTACCGCAGGGTGCCTACGAGCAGTACTTC.